This T cell receptor (beta chain) stems from a study of cytomegalovirus exposure and HLA in healthy donors. At the level of the study: In a later analysis, the 90 to 150 validation repertoires were reported to have used the same platform as the roughly 600 first-cohort repertoires.

This table comes from immunoSEQ multiplex PCR, and its TCRdb copy is limited to in-frame clones, with some not included. The repertoire has approximately 280,000 clones, 88% of them found once; the top ten carry about 0.86%. Trimming shortened V by 0 bases and J by 0 bases, and 10 bases separated the two germline ends. From germline, CDR1 is WNHNN and CDR2 SYGVQD (reference sequence). The length of the CDR3 is 16 residues. Regarding this clone: As yet, its antigen is unknown.

Study-level points and caveats: Most TCR sequences were rare, but some public TCRs occurred in many donors. Among the CMV-associated chains, a few were confirmed in vitro as specific for CMV antigens. In the 120 validation repertoires, a later analysis found that first-cohort TCR clusters tended to co-occur.

The V and J genes are TRBV10-1 and TRBJ2-3; maybe TRBD1 (6 bases). The sequenced material came from PBMCs. The sequence came from a young woman in good health and CMV-seronegative. This CDR3 is CASSESRTASTDTQYF. As DNA, the CDR3 is TGCGCCAGCAGTGAGTCGCGGACAGCTAGCACAGATACGCAGTATTTT.